The clone carrying this T cell receptor beta chain was seen once. Authors' data handling: Researchers report that nucleated cell counts were estimated from reference gene primer amplification. Method: immunoSEQ multiplex PCR; TCRdb's copy keeps in-frame clones and lacks some. That table gives V, J and clone size, and the DNA gave D and trimming. The sample has approximately 76,000 clones; 65% to 85% are singletons. The V gene end was trimmed by 1 base and the J gene end by 7 bases; junction bases not matched to a gene: 9. Germline CDR1 reads LGHDT; CDR2 reads YNNKEL (reference sequence). The length of the CDR3 is 16 residues. These data are taken from a study of blood T cell repertoires in COVID-19. About the research overall: Acute and convalescent COVID-19 specimens originated in the United States, Italy and Spain. From T cells, B-cell-depleted T cells, or PBMCs came the material, which was cDNA or gDNA.

The material sequenced was peripheral blood. This sequence joins TRBV3-1 (or the pseudogene TRBV3-2) and TRBJ2-2; 7 bases map to TRBD2. The TCR sequence derives from a man aged 80 or over with active or convalescent COVID-19. The CDR3, as DNA: TGTGCCAGCAGCCAAGTTGTAGCGGGCTTGGGCGGGGAGCTGTTTTTT. Amino acid sequence: CASSQVVAGLGGELFF.